These 18 T cell receptor beta chains came from one sample sequenced in a study of blood T cell repertoires in COVID-19. TCRdb's table, derived via immunoSEQ multiplex PCR, lists solely in-frame clones and lacks some. The sample lists about 250,000 clones; about 90% were seen once. The source material was peripheral blood. Receptors were obtained from an elderly man with acute or convalescent COVID-19.

The chain is built from TRBV19 and TRBJ1-4; the D is unclear. This CDR3 is built from 13 residues. Germline CDR1 reads LNHDA; CDR2 reads SQIVND (reference sequence). Trimming cost V 5 bases and J 7 bases, with 11 bases left between them. The CDR3 loop is CASSFGVREKLFF. DNA for the CDR3: TGTGCCAGTAGTTTCGGGGTGCGTGAAAAACTGTTTTTT.

Only a few counts were recorded for this clone. CDR3 loop: CASSATSGSETQYF. The CDR3 DNA is TGTGCCAGCAGCGCGACTAGCGGGAGCGAGACCCAGTACTTC. The rearrangement joins TRBV11-2 to TRBJ2-5; 12 positions agree with TRBD2. There are 14 residues in the CDR3. V shed 5 bases, J shed 5 bases, and the junction held 3 bases outside the gene matches. CDR1 SGHAT and CDR2 FQNNGV come from the germline V gene.

The chain combines TRBV6-2 or TRBV6-3 with TRBJ1-5, with 9 bases identical to TRBD1. Germline loops: CDR1 MNHEY, CDR2 SVGEGT. This CDR3 comprises 15 residues. Germline trimming cut 6 bases from V and 5 bases from J; bases unmatched to any gene: 8. CDR3 amino acids: CASSQDRGGYQPQHF. The CDR3 DNA is TGTGCCAGCAGCCAAGACAGGGGGGGGTATCAGCCCCAGCATTTT.

The chain joins TRBV2 to TRBJ2-3; no clear D gene. Germline loops: CDR1 SNHLY, CDR2 FYNNEI. Trimming took off 2 bases at V and 5 bases at J, with 5 bases between the two ends. The CDR3 totals 12 residues. Written as DNA, the CDR3 is TGTGCCAGCAGTGAAACGGGAGATACGCAGTATTTT. Its translation: CASSETGDTQYF.

The CDR3 protein is CASSALGRGYEQYF. CDR3 sequence (DNA): TGTGCCAGTAGTGCTCTAGGACGGGGCTACGAGCAGTACTTC. The chain joins TRBV19 to TRBJ2-7, with a weak D call TRBD2 (5 bases). V was trimmed by 5 bases and J by 3 bases, leaving 14 bases between them. The CDR3 contains 14 residues. Germline values: CDR1 LNHDA, CDR2 SQIVND (reference sequence).

The rearrangement links TRBV11-2 to TRBJ1-4; TRBD1 matches 7 bases. Germline-derived CDR1 and CDR2 are SGHAT and FQNNGV. The trim removed 2 bases at V and 7 bases at J, leaving 4 bases unmatched. CDR3 length: 14 residues. CDR3 nucleotide sequence: TGTGCCAGCAGCTTATCAGGGGGAGGTGAAAAACTGTTTTTT. Its protein is CASSLSGGGEKLFF.

This sequence joins TRBV5-1 and TRBJ1-3; no reliable D call. V shed 2 bases and J shed 0 bases, with 15 bases lying between them. This CDR3 is 17 amino acids long. Per the germline V gene, CDR1 is SGHRS and CDR2 is YFSETQ. CDR3 nucleotides: TGCGCCAGCAGCTTTTCAAGTCAGGCCTTCTCTGGAAACACCATATATTTT. Residues: CASSFSSQAFSGNTIYF.

The chain joins TRBV5-8 to TRBJ1-5; TRBD1 agrees at 9 bases. CDR3 length: 14 amino acids. Per the germline V gene, CDR1 is SGHTS and CDR2 is YDEGEE. V lost 6 bases and J lost 7; bases outside the gene matches: 8. The chain's CDR3 is CASIPGQGVQPQHF. The DNA for the CDR3 is TGTGCCAGCATCCCGGGACAGGGAGTACAGCCCCAGCATTTT.

V usage is TRBV6-6 and J usage is TRBJ1-4; D gene ambiguous. Trimming took 0 bases from V and 4 from J, leaving 12 bases between them. The length of the CDR3 is 16 residues. The germline gives CDR1 MNHNY, CDR2 SVGAGI (reference sequence). The CDR3 DNA reads TGTGCCAGCAGTTACTCCTTTAGTCCCGGTAATGAAAAACTGTTTTTT. Protein: CASSYSFSPGNEKLFF.

The rearrangement joins TRBV11-3 to TRBJ2-7; 8 bases match TRBD1. Germline-derived CDR1 and CDR2 are SGHNT and YENEEA. The CDR3 covers 15 residues. V was clipped by 5 bases and J by 3 bases; unmatched bases: 9. CDR3 bases: TGTGCCAGCAGCCCCGGACAGGGTAGTGGCTACGAGCAGTACTTC. Protein: CASSPGQGSGYEQYF.

This rearrangement joins TRBV11-2 to TRBJ1-6, with D possibly being TRBD1 (5 bases). CDR1 SGHAT and CDR2 FQNNGV come from the germline V gene. The V and J ends lost 4 bases and 2 bases respectively, with 12 bases between them. The length of the CDR3 is 16 residues. CDR3 coding DNA: TGTGCCAGCAGCTCCGGGGGTGAGGCCTATAATTCACCCCTCCACTTT. Its protein is CASSSGGEAYNSPLHF.

This chain joins TRBV27 and TRBJ1-2; TRBD1 matches 9 bases. This CDR3 spans 16 amino acids. CDR1 MNHEY and CDR2 SMNVEV come from the germline V gene (reference sequence). J gave up 5 bases and V 6 bases, and 13 bases lay outside the gene matches. Here the CDR3 DNA reads TGTGCCAGCAGCCCCCTCCGGGACAGGGCGGGGTATGGCTACACCTTC. It is translated as CASSPLRDRAGYGYTF.

The chain has TRBV7-9 and TRBJ2-3; perhaps TRBD2 as D (5 bases). V gave up 4 bases and J gave up 9 bases, with 14 bases separating them. Looked up from germline, CDR1 is SEHNR and CDR2 is FQNEAQ (reference sequence). The CDR3 totals 13 residues. This CDR3 is CASSSELGRTQYF. CDR3 in DNA: TGTGCCAGCAGCTCCGAACTAGGACGAACGCAGTATTTT.

The J gene is TRBJ2-7, the V gene TRBV10-3, with a possible D match to TRBD2 (5 bases). CDR3 length equals 12 residues. Trimming pared 4 bases from V and 3 bases from J, leaving 7 bases between. The germline V gene has CDR1 ENHRY and CDR2 SYGVKD. CDR3 sequence: CAISAEGYEQYF. CDR3 sequence (DNA): TGTGCCATCAGTGCCGAGGGCTACGAGCAGTACTTC.

V is TRBV5-1 and J is TRBJ2-5; 10 bases map to TRBD1. Per the germline V gene, CDR1 is SGHRS and CDR2 is YFSETQ. The CDR3 totals 15 residues. V was pared by 2 bases and J by 3 bases, with 4 bases of the junction left unmatched. The CDR3 nucleotides are TGCGCCAGCAGCTTCTCCGGGACAGGGGAAGAGACCCAGTACTTC. This codes for CASSFSGTGEETQYF.

The V gene is TRBV19, the J gene TRBJ1-5, with no clear D. CDR1 and CDR2 (germline): LNHDA, SQIVND (reference sequence). V lost 6 bases to trimming and J lost 2 bases, with 8 bases between them. The CDR3 has 13 residues. The CDR3, as DNA: TGTGCCAGTAGCAGTGGAGGCAATCAGCCCCAGCATTTT. Amino acids: CASSSGGNQPQHF.

The chain employs TRBV9 and TRBJ1-3; 9 positions agree with TRBD1. Germline CDR1 SGDLS, CDR2 YYNGEE. The CDR3 sequence is 18 residues long. Germline trimming cut 3 bases from V and 2 bases from J; bases unmatched to any gene: 12. The CDR3 protein is CASSASPGDRVAGNTIYF. The CDR3 nucleotides are TGTGCCAGCAGCGCCAGTCCGGGGGACAGGGTGGCTGGAAACACCATATATTTT.

This clone came up once. The chain recombines TRBV24-1 with TRBJ2-1; no clear D gene. Between the trimmed V and J ends, which lost 4 bases and 4 bases, there was a span of 4 bases. Germline CDR1 and CDR2: KGHDR and SFDVKD. CDR3 length: 12 amino acids. In DNA form, the CDR3 reads TGTGCCACCAGTGACAGGTACAATGAGCAGTTCTTC. This sequence encodes CATSDRYNEQFF.